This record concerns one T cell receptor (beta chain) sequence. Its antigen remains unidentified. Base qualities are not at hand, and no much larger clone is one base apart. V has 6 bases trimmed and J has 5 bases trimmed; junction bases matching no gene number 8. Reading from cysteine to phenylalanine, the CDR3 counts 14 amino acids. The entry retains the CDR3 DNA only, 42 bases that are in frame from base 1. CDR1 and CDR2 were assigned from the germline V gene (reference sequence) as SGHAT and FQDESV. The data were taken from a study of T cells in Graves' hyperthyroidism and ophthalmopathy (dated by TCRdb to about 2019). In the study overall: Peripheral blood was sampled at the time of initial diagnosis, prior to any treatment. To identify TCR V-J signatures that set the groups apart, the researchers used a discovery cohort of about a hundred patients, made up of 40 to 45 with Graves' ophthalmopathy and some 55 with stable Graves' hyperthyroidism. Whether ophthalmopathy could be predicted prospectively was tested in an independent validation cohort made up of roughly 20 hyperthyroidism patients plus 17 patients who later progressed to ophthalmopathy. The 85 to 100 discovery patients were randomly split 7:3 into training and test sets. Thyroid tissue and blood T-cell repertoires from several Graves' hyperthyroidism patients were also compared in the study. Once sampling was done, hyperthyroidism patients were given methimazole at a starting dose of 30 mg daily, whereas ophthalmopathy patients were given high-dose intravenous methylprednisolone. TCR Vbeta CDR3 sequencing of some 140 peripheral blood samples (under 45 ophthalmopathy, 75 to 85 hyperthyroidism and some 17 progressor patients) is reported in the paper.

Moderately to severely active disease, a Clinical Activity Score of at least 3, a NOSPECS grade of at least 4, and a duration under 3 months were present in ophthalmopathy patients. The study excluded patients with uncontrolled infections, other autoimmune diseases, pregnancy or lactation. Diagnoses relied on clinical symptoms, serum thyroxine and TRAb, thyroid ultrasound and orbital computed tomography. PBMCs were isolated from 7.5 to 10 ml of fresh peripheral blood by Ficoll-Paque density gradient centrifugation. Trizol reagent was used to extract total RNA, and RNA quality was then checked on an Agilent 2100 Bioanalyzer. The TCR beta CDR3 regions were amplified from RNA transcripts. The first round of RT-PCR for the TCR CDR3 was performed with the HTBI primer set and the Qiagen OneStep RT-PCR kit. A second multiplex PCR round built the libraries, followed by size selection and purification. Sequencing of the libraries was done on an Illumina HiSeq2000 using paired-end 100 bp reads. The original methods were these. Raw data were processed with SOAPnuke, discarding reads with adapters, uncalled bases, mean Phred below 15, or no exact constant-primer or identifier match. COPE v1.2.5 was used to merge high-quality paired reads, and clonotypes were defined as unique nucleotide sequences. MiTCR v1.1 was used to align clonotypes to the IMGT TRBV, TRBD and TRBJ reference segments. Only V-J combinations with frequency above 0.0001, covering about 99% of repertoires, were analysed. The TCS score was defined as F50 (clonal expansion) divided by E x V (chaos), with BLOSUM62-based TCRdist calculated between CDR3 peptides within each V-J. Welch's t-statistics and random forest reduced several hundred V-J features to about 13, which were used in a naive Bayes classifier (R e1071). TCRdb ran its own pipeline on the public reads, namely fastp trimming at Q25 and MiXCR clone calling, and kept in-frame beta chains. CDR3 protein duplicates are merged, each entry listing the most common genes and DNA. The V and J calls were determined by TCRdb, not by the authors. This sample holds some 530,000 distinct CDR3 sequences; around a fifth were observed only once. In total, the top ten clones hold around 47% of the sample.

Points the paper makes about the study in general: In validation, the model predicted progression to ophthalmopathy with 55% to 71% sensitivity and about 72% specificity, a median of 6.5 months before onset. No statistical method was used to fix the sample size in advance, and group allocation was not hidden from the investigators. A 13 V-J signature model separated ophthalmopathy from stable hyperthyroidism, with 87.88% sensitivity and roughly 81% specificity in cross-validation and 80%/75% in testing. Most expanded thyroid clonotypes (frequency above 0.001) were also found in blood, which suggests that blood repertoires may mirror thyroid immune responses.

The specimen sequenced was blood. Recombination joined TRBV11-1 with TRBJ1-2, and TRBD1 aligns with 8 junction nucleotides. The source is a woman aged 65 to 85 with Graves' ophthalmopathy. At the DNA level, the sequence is TGTGCCAGCAGGTCCGGGACAGGTCGATATGGCTACACCTTC. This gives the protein CASRSGTGRYGYTF.